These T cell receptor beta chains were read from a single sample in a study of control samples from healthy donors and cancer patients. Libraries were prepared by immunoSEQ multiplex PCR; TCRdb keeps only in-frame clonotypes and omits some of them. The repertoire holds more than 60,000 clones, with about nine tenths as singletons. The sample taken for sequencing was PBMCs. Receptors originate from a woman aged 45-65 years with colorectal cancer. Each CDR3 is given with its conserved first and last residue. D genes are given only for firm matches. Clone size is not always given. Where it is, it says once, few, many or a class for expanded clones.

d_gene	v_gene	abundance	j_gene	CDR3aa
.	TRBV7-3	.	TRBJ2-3	CASSRQGGDTDTQYF
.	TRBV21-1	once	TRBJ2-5	CASSKGRLAKAGETQYF
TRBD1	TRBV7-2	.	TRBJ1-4	CASSLGVGQGAGEKLFF
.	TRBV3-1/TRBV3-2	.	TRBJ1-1	CASSLRGSTEAFF
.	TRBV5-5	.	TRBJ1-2	CASSLGVSDYGYTF
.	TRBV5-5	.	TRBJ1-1	CASSLDRANTEAFF
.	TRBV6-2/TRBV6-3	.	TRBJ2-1	CASSYRLNYNEQFF
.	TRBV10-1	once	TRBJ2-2	CASSRGGELFF
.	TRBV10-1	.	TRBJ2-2	CASSEQSTGELFF
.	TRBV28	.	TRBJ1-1	CASSFGGGTEAFF
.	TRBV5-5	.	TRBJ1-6	CASSLVRVSGSPLHF
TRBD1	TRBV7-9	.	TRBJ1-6	CASSGRQGCSSSYNSPLHF
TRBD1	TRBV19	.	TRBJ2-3	CASSTSLQGSDTQYF
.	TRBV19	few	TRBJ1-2	CASIPRTPANYGYTF
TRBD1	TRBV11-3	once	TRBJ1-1	CASSPTSGQANTEAFF
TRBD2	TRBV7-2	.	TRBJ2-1	CASSRTSGGRLNEQFF
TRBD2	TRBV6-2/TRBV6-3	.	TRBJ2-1	CASSRASGGAKSGEQFF
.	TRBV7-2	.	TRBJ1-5	CASSLGAEATYQPQHF
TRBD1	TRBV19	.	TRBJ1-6	CASSIGTAGNSPLHF
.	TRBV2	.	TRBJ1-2	CASSLKGDSPYGYTF
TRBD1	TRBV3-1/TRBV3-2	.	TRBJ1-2	CASSQGPQGAIYGYTF
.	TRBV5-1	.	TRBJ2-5	CASSLNGGSETQYF
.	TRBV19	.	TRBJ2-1	CASSLSQGSYNEQFF
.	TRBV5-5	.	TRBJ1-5	CASSFVWDNQPQHF
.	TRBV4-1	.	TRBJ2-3	CASSQFADTDTQYF
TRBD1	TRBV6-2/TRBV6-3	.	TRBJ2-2	CASSFYMGQVLLTGELFF
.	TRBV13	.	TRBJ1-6	CASSWGGGYNSPLHF
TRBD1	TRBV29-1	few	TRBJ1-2	CSVGGGGYGYTF
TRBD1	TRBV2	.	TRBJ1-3	CASTPPTGVGNTIYF
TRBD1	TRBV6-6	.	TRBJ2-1	CASTTTRQGGNEQFF
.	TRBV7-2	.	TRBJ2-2	CASSLIGELFF
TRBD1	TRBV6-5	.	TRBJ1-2	CASRTGTGNYGYTF
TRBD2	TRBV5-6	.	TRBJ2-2	CASSSGLAQGAGELFF
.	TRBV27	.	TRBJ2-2	CASSLMGGRGTGELFF
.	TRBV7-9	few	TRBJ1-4	CASSLGEAATNEKLFF
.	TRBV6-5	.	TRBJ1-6	CASSYGENSPLHF
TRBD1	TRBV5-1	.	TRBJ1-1	CASSWTGGDAFF
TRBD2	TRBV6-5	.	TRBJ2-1	CASMQRGGYNEQFF
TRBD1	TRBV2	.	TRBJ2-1	CASRGQGVYNEQFF
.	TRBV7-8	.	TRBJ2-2	CASSLWWESTGELFF
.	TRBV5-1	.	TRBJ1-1	CASSSEPNTEAFF